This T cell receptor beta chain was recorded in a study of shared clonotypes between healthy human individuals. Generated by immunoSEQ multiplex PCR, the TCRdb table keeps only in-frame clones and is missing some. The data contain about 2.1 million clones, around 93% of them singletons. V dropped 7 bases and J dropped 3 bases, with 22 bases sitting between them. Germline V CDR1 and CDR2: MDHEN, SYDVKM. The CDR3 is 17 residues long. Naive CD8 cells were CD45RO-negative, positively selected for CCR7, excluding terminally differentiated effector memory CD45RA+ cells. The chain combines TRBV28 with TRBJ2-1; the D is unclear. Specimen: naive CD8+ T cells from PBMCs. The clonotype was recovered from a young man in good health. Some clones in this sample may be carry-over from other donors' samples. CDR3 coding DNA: TGTGCCAGCACCCGACCCGGGCGGAGAGATTTCTACAATGAGCAGTTCTTC. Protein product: CASTRPGRRDFYNEQFF.